The T cell receptor beta chain described here comes from a study of shared clonotypes between healthy human individuals. Findings and caveats of the study: Of the naive CD4 clonotypes, around 4.9% were shared across several donors.

J lost 13 bases, V lost 4 bases, and 12 bases had no gene match. The CDR3 length is 15 residues. Germline CDR1 and CDR2: SGHNT and YYREEE (reference sequence). Profiled with immunoSEQ multiplex PCR; TCRdb holds only in-frame clones, not every one. The repertoire includes more than 1.2 million clones, approximately 98.5% of them detected once, and roughly 0.36% sits in the top ten. In regard to this clone: Its cognate antigen is unknown.

V usage is TRBV5-4 and J usage is TRBJ2-5; 14 nucleotides match TRBD2. Material: naive CD4+ T cells sorted from blood. Noted subset: CD45RA+ positively selected. This clonotype originated in a man aged 30-40 years in good health. The CDR3 is CASSVTSGRAHPWYF. The CDR3 DNA reads TGTGCCAGCAGCGTGACTAGCGGGAGGGCCCACCCGTGGTACTTC.